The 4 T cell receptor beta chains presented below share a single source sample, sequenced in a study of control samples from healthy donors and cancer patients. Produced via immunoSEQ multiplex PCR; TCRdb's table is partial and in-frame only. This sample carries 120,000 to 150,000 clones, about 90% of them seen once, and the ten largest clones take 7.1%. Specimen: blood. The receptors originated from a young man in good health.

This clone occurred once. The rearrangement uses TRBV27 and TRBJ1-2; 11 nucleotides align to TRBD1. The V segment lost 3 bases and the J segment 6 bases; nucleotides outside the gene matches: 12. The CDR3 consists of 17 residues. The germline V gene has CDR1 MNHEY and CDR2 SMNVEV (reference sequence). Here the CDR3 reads CASSFLGQGGTQDGYTF. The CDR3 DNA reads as TGTGCCAGCAGTTTTTTGGGACAGGGGGGGACTCAGGATGGCTACACCTTC.

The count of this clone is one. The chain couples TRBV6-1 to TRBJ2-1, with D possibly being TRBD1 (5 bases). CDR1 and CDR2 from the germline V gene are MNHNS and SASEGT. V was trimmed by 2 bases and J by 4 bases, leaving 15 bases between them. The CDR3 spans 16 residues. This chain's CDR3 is CASSEQGTGAYNEQFF. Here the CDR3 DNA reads TGTGCCAGCAGTGAACAGGGTACAGGCGCTTACAATGAGCAGTTCTTC.

The CDR3 nucleotides read TGCAGCGTTGAACGGGCGGGGGCCCCTTACAATGAGCAGTTCTTC. Encoded protein: CSVERAGAPYNEQFF. The J gene is TRBJ2-1, the V gene TRBV29-1; TRBD2 is a possible D gene (7 bases). The CDR3 consists of 15 residues. The germline V gene encodes CDR1 SQVTM and CDR2 ANQGSEA. Trimming cost V 2 bases and J 4 bases, with 15 bases left between them.

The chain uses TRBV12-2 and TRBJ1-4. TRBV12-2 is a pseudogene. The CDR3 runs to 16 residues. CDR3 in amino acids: CASRGEDFPTNEKLFF. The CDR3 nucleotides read TGTGCAAGTCGCGGAGAGGACTTTCCAACTAATGAAAAACTGTTTTTT.